This paragraph reports one TCR beta chain. Its recognized antigen is unknown. Qualities for individual bases were not recorded, and no much larger clone is one base off. The data belong to a study of blood T cell repertoires in COVID-19 (dated by TCRdb to about 2020). Regarding the research as a whole: Samples covering the acute and convalescent phases of COVID-19 were provided by collaborators in the United States, Italy and Spain. The repertoires were made available in a free public database intended to serve as a resource for research on the immune response to SARS-CoV-2. The dataset comprised deeply sampled blood TCRbeta repertoires from subjects exposed to, actively infected with, or recovered from COVID-19. Where available, HLA class I and class II types were taken from metadata supplied by the sample provider and were not determined by assay-based typing. The samples were drawn from two sources: the first 160 participants of the ongoing ImmuneRACE study, and fewer than 1,500 subjects contributed by 6 global collaborators. A de-identified subject ID, COVID-19 status, age in years and sex were almost always included in the sample metadata. The prospective study material was composed of cDNA or gDNA derived from T cells, B-cell-depleted T cells, or PBMCs. Overall results and qualifications from the work: Clinical and demographic metadata were provided uncurated, with the amount varying by source and participant.

TCRbeta CDR3 regions were amplified from genomic DNA by means of the immunoSEQ Assay, a bias-controlled multiplex PCR. In the original analysis: Within the assay, amplification of reference gene primers was used to estimate how many nucleated cells each sample contained. To quantify the absolute abundance of each unique TCRbeta CDR3 rearrangement, sequence reads were collapsed and filtered. For each sample, productive Simpson clonality was calculated by taking the square root of Simpson's diversity index across productive rearrangements. TCRdb stores this immuneACCESS table with in-frame sequences only. Part of the clones is absent; in the studies checked, under half of the shortfall reflects unresolved V genes, and no reason is known for the rest. For V, J and clone size, that table is used; D and trimming come from the DNA. The sample table lists around 220,000 clones, 75% to 90% of them with a count of one. The ten largest account for around 8% of the sample.

In Seattle, one collaborating source enrolled patients while the infection was active and tracked those patients longitudinally over the course of disease. The collaborating institutions used their own protocols to collect whole blood in K2EDTA tubes. For TCRbeta analysis, collaborator samples were shipped as frozen whole blood, as isolated PBMCs, or as DNA extracted from either sample type. CDR1 and CDR2 (MDHEN, SYDVKM) derive from the germline V gene. The CDR3 runs 18 amino acids, cysteine and phenylalanine included. Only CDR3 DNA remains: 54 bases, in frame from the first base. Trimming at the junction amounts to 0 bases on V and 1 base on J, and the germline ends lie 18 bases apart.

The specimen was peripheral blood. This TCR derives from a woman at least 80 years old with COVID-19, enrolled during active disease. The chain employs TRBV28 and TRBJ1-1; TRBD1 is perhaps the D gene, given 6 matching bases. The encoded CDR3 is CASSLWFFKGQKNTEAFF. The nucleotides are TGTGCCAGCAGTTTATGGTTTTTTAAGGGACAAAAGAACACTGAAGCTTTCTTT.